The rows below give T cell receptor beta chains drawn from one sample of a study of T cell responses to AZD1222 COVID-19 vaccine. Sequencing used immunoSEQ multiplex PCR; TCRdb keeps in-frame clones, though not all of them. The sample lists more than 150,000 clones; 87% were seen once. Sequences were derived from peripheral blood, sampled 28 days after the second AZD1222 dose. These receptors were obtained from an adult who received the AZD1222 COVID-19 vaccine. CDR3s include the opening cysteine and the closing phenylalanine or tryptophan. The order of the fields is CDR3 length, V gene, D gene, clone size, J gene, CDR3 DNA, CDR3 protein. A D gene is named only where the DNA matches it firmly. Clone size is not always given. Where it is, it says once, few, many or a class for expanded clones.

17	TRBV11-2	TRBD2	.	TRBJ2-1	TGTGCCAGCAGCTTAGGACTAGCGGGTAGCTCCTACAATGAGCAGTTCTTC	CASSLGLAGSSYNEQFF
17	TRBV7-7	.	.	TRBJ2-5	TGTGCTAGCAGCTTAGGCCCGCGAGGGGGGCTTACGGAGACCCAGTACTTC	CASSLGPRGGLTETQYF
14	TRBV28	TRBD2	once	TRBJ2-7	TGTGCCAGCAGTCCATCCGGGACTATAAACGAGCAGTACTTC	CASSPSGTINEQYF
14	TRBV7-2	.	.	TRBJ2-5	TGTGCCACCGCCGGGGCCGGGAGAAGGGAGACCCAGTACTTC	CATAGAGRRETQYF
13	TRBV27	.	.	TRBJ2-3	TGTGCCAGCAGTTTGAGGGTCGGAGATACGCAGTATTTT	CASSLRVGDTQYF
15	TRBV7-2	TRBD1	.	TRBJ1-4	TGTGCCAGCAGCTTACAGGGGGCGATAGATGAAAAACTGTTTTTT	CASSLQGAIDEKLFF
11	TRBV28	.	.	TRBJ1-1	TGTGCCAGCAGTTCGATGCGAGAAGCTTTCTTT	CASSSMREAFF
14	TRBV28	TRBD1	few	TRBJ1-4	TGTGCCAGCAGTTTGGACAGGGGGCGTGAAAAACTGTTTTTT	CASSLDRGREKLFF
14	TRBV6-1	TRBD1	.	TRBJ2-1	TGTGCCAGCAGTGAACAGGGGGCCTACAATGAGCAGTTCTTC	CASSEQGAYNEQFF
13	TRBV11-2	.	once	TRBJ2-1	TGTGCCAGCAGCACCGAGTTATACAATGAGCAGTTCTTC	CASSTELYNEQFF
16	TRBV11-2	TRBD1	.	TRBJ2-1	TGTGCCAGCAGCTTAGGGGGGACAGGGCGTTCCAATGAGCAGTTCTTC	CASSLGGTGRSNEQFF
15	TRBV9	TRBD2	once	TRBJ2-1	TGTGCCAGCAGCGCGACTAGCGGGAAAAACAATGAGCAGTTCTTC	CASSATSGKNNEQFF
14	TRBV11-2	TRBD1	.	TRBJ2-2	TGTGCCAGCACCGGGACAGGGGGGGTCGGGGAGCTGTTTTTT	CASTGTGGVGELFF
16	TRBV25-1	TRBD1	.	TRBJ1-6	TGTGCCAGCAGTGAATGGCAGGGGGCTAGTAATTCACCCCTCCACTTT	CASSEWQGASNSPLHF
14	TRBV5-1	.	.	TRBJ2-7	TGCGCCAGCAGCTACAGGGAGATCGGATACGAGCAGTACTTC	CASSYREIGYEQYF
14	TRBV7-2	.	.	TRBJ1-2	TGTGCCAGCAGCTTAATAGGGTCGGTCTATGGCTACACCTTC	CASSLIGSVYGYTF
14	TRBV28	.	.	TRBJ1-5	TGTGCCAGCCTCCGTGGGGTAAGCAATCAGCCCCAGCATTTT	CASLRGVSNQPQHF
10	TRBV6-5	.	.	TRBJ1-5	TGTGCCAGCTCCGGTCAGCCCCAGCATTTT	CASSGQPQHF
14	TRBV21-1	.	once	TRBJ2-1	TGTGCCAGCAGCCCCCGGACTAGCGAAGATGAGCAGTTCTTC	CASSPRTSEDEQFF
15	TRBV28	TRBD1	.	TRBJ1-4	TGTGCCAGCAGTCCCCCGGGACAGGGGGGTGAAAAACTGTTTTTT	CASSPPGQGGEKLFF